This TCR beta chain came from a study of monozygotic twins with inflammatory bowel disease. Notes on this clonotype: What it recognizes is unknown.

General study results and limits: Individual T cell subtypes were not distinguishable. For IBD patients, clonotypes shared with others were fewer than for healthy twins, especially with disease activity.

The team made cDNA by running eight separate reactions for each sample. UMIs bearing a 6-nucleotide sample barcode were added through template switching. From its re-call of the 5' RACE reads, TCRdb lists each CDR3 protein once, without DNA. This sample's table reports about 440,000 distinct CDR3 sequences. CDR1 and CDR2 (germline): DFQATT, SNEGSKA (reference sequence). The CDR3 covers 14 residues. The receptor's source is a human donor with ulcerative colitis or Crohn's disease, or a healthy co-twin of an affected twin (not recorded which). The chain combines TRBV20-1 with TRBJ2-3; TCRdb's assignment of TRBD2 cannot be checked, as there is no DNA. Sequenced: blood. The CDR3 spells CSALAGRGTDTQYF.